This entry concerns a single TCR beta chain. As yet, its antigen is unknown. V lost 3 bases to trimming and J lost 0 bases; unmatched junction nucleotides: 9. The germline V gene has CDR1 MNHEY and CDR2 SMNVEV (reference sequence). CDR3 size: 17 residues. This sample is part of a study of cytomegalovirus exposure and HLA in healthy donors. Study summary: An early release of data contained approximately 80 million unique TCRs, which came from HLA-typed donors.

Amplification used 60 Vbeta primers and 13 Jbeta primers. This table comes from immunoSEQ multiplex PCR, and its TCRdb copy is limited to in-frame clones, with some not included. Of about 170,000 clones listed, about 75% were seen once; the top ten hold 6.3%. Findings of the study overall: The study listed roughly 150 cytomegalovirus-associated TCR beta chains.

The chain is built from TRBV27 and TRBJ2-5; 8 bases fit TRBD1. This TCR was recovered from a man between 35 and 55 years old in good health and CMV-seropositive. The sequencing input was PBMCs. CDR3 nucleotides: TGTGCCAGCAGTTTCTTTGGCCGGACAGGGAACCAAGAGACCCAGTACTTC. It encodes CASSFFGRTGNQETQYF.